A single sample gave rise to the 2 T cell receptor beta chains below, sequenced in a study of OX40 agonist ivuxolimab in advanced cancers. Data came from immunoSEQ multiplex PCR; TCRdb stores just in-frame clones and leaves some out. This table holds 76,000 or so clones, around 85% found once. This sample comprised CD4+ or CD8+ T cells sorted from blood, obtained in a trial of the OX40 agonist ivuxolimab. The receptors were gathered from an adult with an advanced solid tumor such as melanoma, head and neck, liver or kidney cancer.

The J gene is TRBJ2-7, the V gene TRBV7-9; D perhaps matches TRBD1 (5 bases). Between the trimmed V and J ends, which lost 6 bases and 2 bases, there was a span of 20 bases. The CDR3 length is 16 residues. Per germline, CDR1 SEHNR and CDR2 FQNEAQ (reference sequence). This CDR3 is CASSKSQGAAPYEQYF. The CDR3 DNA reads as TGTGCCAGCAGTAAATCTCAGGGTGCAGCCCCCTACGAGCAGTACTTC.

The rearrangement uses TRBV5-1 and TRBJ1-2, with D tentatively TRBD1 (5 bases). Between the trimmed V and J ends, which lost 3 bases and 5 bases, there was a span of 14 bases. This CDR3 has 14 residues. CDR1 is SGHRS and CDR2 is YFSETQ in the germline V gene. CDR3 loop: CASSWDGTSYGYTF. CDR3 coding DNA: TGCGCCAGCAGCTGGGACGGGACTTCTTATGGCTACACCTTC.